Below, one TCR beta chain is given with its context. Antigen specificity is unknown. This entry is derived from a study of breast tumors, draining lymph nodes, adjacent tissues. Breast cancer patients provided tissue from their axillary draining lymph nodes. Trimming at V came to 2 bases and at J to 11 bases, leaving 12 bases not matched to a gene. In germline, CDR1 is SGHNT, CDR2 YYREEE (reference sequence). The CDR3 loop spans 14 amino acids. Study-wide findings and caveats: Compared with basal-like, luminal-like tumors shared significantly more repertoire with nontumor tissue. Tumor T cell lymph node origin was a supported hypothesis, not proven. Compared with lymph nodes, tumors were less diverse; compared with nontumor tissue, more. Data fit most tumor T cells coming from lymph node, expanding in tumor.

Each CDR3 protein is one row after TCRdb ran MiXCR on the multiplex PCR reads. The sample consists of 85,000 to 130,000 distinct CDR3 sequences, roughly 20% of them appearing once. This receptor was taken from a female donor with breast cancer. Some clones in this sample may be carry-over from other donors' samples. The chain couples TRBV5-4 to TRBJ2-7; 8 nucleotides agree with TRBD1. The material sequenced was axillary lymph node tissue. CDR3 amino acids: CASSLQGDRRREYF. The CDR3 nucleotides read TGTGCCAGCAGCTTACAGGGGGACCGCCGAAGGGAGTACTTC.